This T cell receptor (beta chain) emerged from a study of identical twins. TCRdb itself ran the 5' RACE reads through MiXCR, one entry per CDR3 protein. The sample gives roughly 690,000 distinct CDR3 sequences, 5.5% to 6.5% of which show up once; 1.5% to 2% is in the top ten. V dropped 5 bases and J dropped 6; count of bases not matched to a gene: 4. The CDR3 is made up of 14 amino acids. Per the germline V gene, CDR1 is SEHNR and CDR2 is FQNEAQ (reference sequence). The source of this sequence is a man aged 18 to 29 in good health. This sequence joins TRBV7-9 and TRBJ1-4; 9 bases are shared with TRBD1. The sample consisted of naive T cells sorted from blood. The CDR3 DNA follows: TGTGCCAGCAGCAGGGACAGGGTAGATGAAAAACTGTTTTTT. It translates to CASSRDRVDEKLFF.